This T cell receptor (beta chain) was documented in a study of a mutant IDH1 vaccine in newly diagnosed glioma (dated by TCRdb to the early 2020s). For the study in its entirety: Patients were given eight vaccinations, in weeks 1, 3, 5, 7, 11, 15, 19 and 23, which matched visits V03 through V10. Six visits were used for peripheral blood collection: V03 (baseline), V05, V07, V10, V12 and V13. Before enrollment, most patients had been given radiochemotherapy with temozolomide as standard therapy, while the rest had received either radiotherapy alone or temozolomide alone. For exploratory analyses, around 23 treated patients had longitudinal TCRB deep sequencing done wherever samples were available. Of the 25 to 40 treated patients, approximately 62% were male and approximately 40% were female, and the mean age was 40.4 years. Vaccination was initiated 4-6 weeks after radiotherapy alone, or concurrently with temozolomide cycles in the chemotherapy-containing groups. Beyond this particular receptor, the publication reports: No apparent relationship was observed between pseudoprogression and alterations in the top peripheral T cell clonotypes detected by TCRB sequencing. Selection of PBMC samples for TCRB deep sequencing was based on availability. Immune responses induced by the vaccine were seen in around 93% of patients across multiple MHC alleles. The authors stated that sample limitations prevented analyses of patient blood samples from being reproduced.

The sample's time point label, in plain terms: week 23, last vaccination. Each vaccine dose was 300 ug of a 20-mer mutant IDH1 peptide in Montanide, given subcutaneously with topical imiquimod. Donors had newly diagnosed WHO grade 3 or 4 IDH1-mutant astrocytomas with loss of nuclear ATRX. The samples were drawn from NOA16, a multicentre, single-arm, open-label phase I trial in Germany that tested a mutant IDH1 peptide vaccine in humans for the first time. Genomic DNA for TCRB sequencing was extracted from EDTA blood using the DNeasy Blood and Tissue Kit. According to the germline V gene, CDR1 reads SGHVS and CDR2 reads FQNEAQ. Compared with germline, V lacks 4 bases and J lacks 7 bases; bases without a gene match: 8. There are 15 amino acids in the CDR3, from cysteine to phenylalanine inclusive. Only CDR3 DNA is held: 45 bases, read in frame from base 1. Worth noting for this clone: The specificity of this receptor is unknown. It has no much larger one-base neighbor in the sample; base qualities were not kept.

Library preparation used the immunoSEQ multiplex PCR assay. The hsTCRB Kit was used according to the manufacturer's protocol to amplify rearranged TCR beta chain sequences. TCRB libraries were sequenced on an Illumina MiSeq. In the original analysis: The proprietary platform of the kit vendor was used for demultiplexing, trimming and gene mapping. Sourced from immuneACCESS, this table was stored by TCRdb with only in-frame sequences that have V and J called. A share of the clones is absent; for the studies checked, an unresolved V gene accounts for under half, and the remainder has no known explanation. V and J calls and clone size are as listed in that table; D and trimming were resolved from the DNA. The sample profile shows 41,000 or so clones; 78% of them were found once. The ten largest account for approximately 6.7% of the sample.

The sequence derives from a woman between 40 and 50 years old with glioma. Some clones in this sample may be carry-over from other donors' samples. The sequenced sample was PBMCs, obtained from a glioma patient whose treatment included an IDH1 peptide vaccine. Recombination linked TRBV7-8 to TRBJ1-5; the junction holds 9 bases that match TRBD1. Here is the DNA: TGTGCCAGCAGCTCCGGGACAGGGAGGAACCAGCCCCAGCATTTT. Translated, this gives CASSSGTGRNQPQHF.